This TCR beta chain was identified in a study of T cell clones after liver transplantation. Broader study findings: In a couple of subjects, few donor cells limited the measurable donor-reactive repertoire.

Trimming left V 2 bases short and J 0 bases short, with 8 bases between. The CDR3 length is 15 residues. The germline V gene encodes CDR1 LNHDA and CDR2 SQIVND (reference sequence). Measured with immunoSEQ multiplex PCR; TCRdb has only the in-frame clones, and not every one. The repertoire holds some 600 clones, around 57% seen once, with roughly 40% in the top ten. This clone ranks as large. Its specificity is not known. Proliferating CFSE-low MLR cells were sequenced to define alloreactive TCRbeta sequences. This sequence joins TRBV19 and TRBJ1-3; D is uncertain. Sample: CD8+ T cells from cultured PBMCs. This receptor was taken from a human patient who received a liver transplant. Some T cells may be supplied by the graft donor. The CDR3 DNA is TGTGCCAGTAGTATAACTGCTTTCTCTGGAAACACCATATATTTT. It encodes CASSITAFSGNTIYF.